This TCR beta chain was sequenced in a study of cytomegalovirus exposure and HLA in healthy donors. The CDR3 totals 14 residues. J lost 6 bases, V lost 3 bases, and 3 bases had no gene match. Germline V CDR1 and CDR2: MGHDK, SYGVNS. Primers for the PCR totalled 60 Vbeta and 13 Jbeta. Assay used: immunoSEQ multiplex PCR; TCRdb lists only in-frame clones, some missing. The repertoire holds 150,000 to 180,000 clones, with about 76% as singletons. This clone has a single count. The TCR was taken from a man aged 25 to 40 in good health and CMV-seropositive. Sequenced sample: PBMCs. J is TRBJ2-2 and V is TRBV25-1; 8 nucleotides match TRBD1. Here the CDR3 reads CASSDQGAAGELFF. The DNA of the CDR3 is TGTGCCAGCAGTGATCAGGGGGCGGCCGGGGAGCTGTTTTTT.